The 4 T cell receptor beta chains given below trace back to one sample, sequenced in a study of CD8 T cells in Susac syndrome. Roughly 0.45 to 1 ug RNA was reverse transcribed with random hexamers. TCRdb re-called the immunoSEQ multiplex PCR reads through MiXCR, storing one row per CDR3 protein. Of some 96,000 distinct CDR3 sequences listed, 85% to 95% are singletons. What was sequenced was CD4+ T cells from PBMCs. These receptors were taken from a human donor with Susac syndrome.

The genes are TRBV6-2 or TRBV6-3 and TRBJ2-7; D is undetermined. There are 12 residues in the CDR3. Germline V gene data show CDR1 as MNHEY and CDR2 as SVGEGT. The V end lost 2 bases, the J end lost 6 bases, and 8 bases lay between the germline ends. The CDR3 here is CASSYPRIEQYF. The CDR3 coding sequence is TGTGCCAGCAGTTACCCCCGGATCGAGCAGTACTTC.

This chain connects TRBV29-1 to TRBJ1-2; D gene uncertain. This CDR3 spans 11 amino acids. V was pared by 3 bases and J by 11 bases, with 13 bases between. The germline CDR1 and CDR2 sequences are SQVTM and ANQGSEA. The CDR3 nucleotides read TGCAGCGTTGAGTGGGCAGGAGGATACACCTTC. The encoded protein is CSVEWAGGYTF.

V and J are TRBV6-2 or TRBV6-3 and TRBJ2-6; D perhaps matches TRBD1 (5 bases). The CDR3 is made up of 15 amino acids. The germline V and J ends were trimmed by 6 bases and 0 bases, with 9 bases remaining between them. CDR1 MNHEY and CDR2 SVGEGT come from the germline V gene. The CDR3 is CASSKGVSGANVLTF. In DNA form, the CDR3 reads TGTGCCAGCAGCAAAGGGGTCTCTGGGGCCAACGTCCTGACTTTC.

The chain is built from TRBV6-5 and TRBJ1-6, with TRBD1 matching over 9 bases. The ends lost 3 bases at V and 12 bases at J; junction bases unmatched: 12. The CDR3 is 16 residues long. CDR1 and CDR2 (germline): MNHEY, SVGAGI. This CDR3 is CASSYQPRGQGGPLHF. Here the CDR3 DNA reads TGTGCCAGCAGTTATCAACCCCGGGGACAGGGAGGACCCCTCCACTTT.